Presented here are 21 T cell receptor beta chains from one specimen sequenced in a study of T cells in Graves' hyperthyroidism and ophthalmopathy. RNA transcripts served as the template for amplifying TCR beta CDR3 regions. The HTBI primer set served for first-round RT-PCR of the TCR CDR3. Using its own MiXCR run on the multiplex PCR reads, TCRdb lists one record per CDR3 protein. The sample gives a few hundred thousand distinct CDR3 sequences, about 16% of which show up once; 30% is in the top ten. The sequenced sample was blood. Receptors were obtained from a woman aged 45-60 years with Graves' hyperthyroidism that later progressed to Graves' ophthalmopathy.

This chain links TRBV5-1 with TRBJ1-1; 7 nucleotides line up with TRBD1. With V trimmed by 4 bases and J by 0 bases, 9 bases remained unmatched. This CDR3 is 16 amino acids long. Germline CDR1 reads SGHRS; CDR2 reads YFSETQ. This CDR3 reads CASSRTGPTMNTEAFF. The DNA of the CDR3 is TGCGCCAGCAGCCGGACAGGCCCGACCATGAACACTGAAGCTTTCTTT.

The chain combines TRBV15 with TRBJ2-1; D remains ambiguous. Germline loops: CDR1 LNHNV, CDR2 YYDKDF (reference sequence). CDR3 size: 15 residues. V shed 0 bases and J shed 6 bases, with 12 bases lying between them. The CDR3 protein is CATSREAFRVNEQFF. The CDR3 coding sequence is TGTGCCACCAGCAGAGAGGCATTCCGGGTCAATGAGCAGTTCTTC.

This clonotype has at least ten counts. The genes are TRBV20-1 and TRBJ2-1; 8 bases are shared with TRBD2. With 3 bases clipped from V and 0 bases from J, the junction kept 13 bases outside the gene matches. The germline V gene encodes CDR1 DFQATT and CDR2 SNEGSKA (reference sequence). This CDR3 has 18 amino acids. The CDR3 DNA sequence: TGCAGTGCTAGTCCCACTAGCGGACCTTTAAGCTCCTACAATGAGCAGTTCTTC. Translated: CSASPTSGPLSSYNEQFF.

The chain uses TRBV30 and TRBJ2-2; a possible D gene is TRBD2 (5 bases). This CDR3 is built from 12 residues. Trimming pared 5 bases from V and 6 bases from J, leaving 10 bases between. Germline CDR1 reads GTSNPN; CDR2 reads SVGIG (reference sequence). The DNA of the CDR3 is TGTGCCTGGGCACTAGAGGCCGGGGAGCTGTTTTTT. It specifies CAWALEAGELFF.

V is TRBV20-1 and J is TRBJ1-2; no clear D gene. Between the trimmed V and J ends, which lost 1 base and 4 bases, there was a span of 13 bases. Germline CDR1 reads DFQATT; CDR2 reads SNEGSKA (reference sequence). The CDR3 length is 14 residues. CDR3 coding DNA: TGCAGTGCTAGAGCTCCGCGTGAAATCTATGGCTACACCTTC. Residues: CSARAPREIYGYTF.

The V call is TRBV4-1, the J call TRBJ2-1; 9 bases match TRBD2. The J segment lost 0 bases and the V segment lost 4 bases, leaving 7 bases of the junction unmatched. Germline loops: CDR1 MGHRA, CDR2 YSYEKL. The length of the CDR3 is 17 residues. The chain's CDR3 is CASSPGLALSSYNEQFF. The CDR3 DNA follows: TGCGCCAGCAGCCCCGGACTAGCGCTTAGCTCCTACAATGAGCAGTTCTTC.

This clonotype has a single count. An end of the junction does not agree with germline; a read error may underlie this. V usage is TRBV6-1 and J usage is TRBJ2-7; the D gene is possibly TRBD2 (7 bases). Germline CDR1 MNHNS, CDR2 SASEGT. The CDR3 is made up of 15 amino acids. DNA of the CDR3: TGTGCCAGCGGTGAACCCCGGGGGGCCTCTGCCGAGCGGTACTTC. Its protein product is CASGEPRGASAERYF.

This clonotype was seen at least ten times. The chain has TRBV20-1 and TRBJ2-3, with 8 bases identical to TRBD2. Germline V gives CDR1 DFQATT, CDR2 SNEGSKA (reference sequence). This CDR3 spans 13 amino acids. CDR3 DNA sequence: TGCACCCCATCCAGAGGGACTAGTGGTACGCAGTATTTT. The encoded protein is CTPSRGTSGTQYF.

This clonotype was detected ten times or more. The chain links TRBV29-1 to TRBJ2-7; TRBD2 matches 11 bases. V shed 6 bases and J 4 bases; nucleotides not matched to a gene: 2. Per germline, CDR1 SQVTM and CDR2 ANQGSEA. The CDR3 covers 12 residues. Here the CDR3 DNA reads TGCAGCGTCGGGACTAGCGGTTACGAGCAGTACTTC. It specifies CSVGTSGYEQYF.

This clonotype was picked up a small number of times. V gene TRBV28 combines with J gene TRBJ1-5, with D hard to call. CDR3 size: 14 residues. Germline V lookup: CDR1 MDHEN, CDR2 SYDVKM. Trimming cost V 6 bases and J 7 bases, with 16 bases left between them. CDR3 loop: CASSTEIPGQPQHF. The CDR3 DNA reads TGTGCCAGCAGCACTGAGATCCCAGGCCAGCCCCAGCATTTT.

This clonotype came up many times. The chain has TRBV9 and TRBJ2-7, with D possibly matching TRBD1 (5 bases). The CDR3 is made up of 14 amino acids. The germline V and J ends were trimmed by 0 bases and 3 bases, with 10 bases remaining between them. From germline, CDR1 is SGDLS and CDR2 YYNGEE. This CDR3 reads CASSVESGRYEQYF. The CDR3 nucleotides read TGTGCCAGCAGCGTAGAGTCAGGGCGCTACGAGCAGTACTTC.

The chain employs TRBV12-3 or TRBV12-4 and TRBJ2-5; 9 bases are a match to TRBD1. The CDR3 is 16 residues long. With 3 bases clipped from V and 5 bases from J, the junction kept 10 bases outside the gene matches. The CDR3 DNA follows: TGTGCCAGCAGTTTTGTGGGACAGGGCCCCTCGGAGACCCAGTACTTC. This codes for CASSFVGQGPSETQYF.

This clonotype appeared many times. The chain joins TRBV3-1 to TRBJ1-1, with 8 bases matching TRBD1. V shed 3 bases and J 11 bases; nucleotides not matched to a gene: 5. The CDR3 contains 12 residues. Germline V gives CDR1 LGHDT, CDR2 YNNKEL (reference sequence). CDR3 nucleotide sequence: TGTGCCAGCAGCCAGAACACAGGGGGTGCTTTCTTT. This encodes CASSQNTGGAFF.

This clonotype has ten or more counts. V gene TRBV6-1 combines with J gene TRBJ2-3, with 7 nucleotides matching TRBD1. CDR1 is MNHNS and CDR2 is SASEGT in the germline V gene. V lost 6 bases, J lost 0 bases, and 6 bases stayed unmatched. The CDR3 totals 15 residues. The CDR3 loop reads CASRWTGDSTDTQYF. The CDR3 nucleotides are TGTGCCAGCAGGTGGACAGGCGATAGCACAGATACGCAGTATTTT.

The table lists this clonotype with many counts. The V call is TRBV18, the J call TRBJ2-1; 8 bases align to TRBD2. The J segment lost 0 bases and the V segment lost 4 bases, leaving 8 bases of the junction unmatched. The germline CDR1 and CDR2 sequences are KGHSH and LQKENI. This CDR3 spans 17 amino acids. CDR3 residues: CASSHTSGPYSYNEQFF. The CDR3 region has the DNA TGTGCCAGCTCACACACTAGCGGTCCCTACTCCTACAATGAGCAGTTCTTC.

The V call is TRBV5-8, the J call TRBJ2-7; D is unclear. CDR3 length: 13 residues. V lost 1 base, J lost 6 bases, and 11 bases lay in between. Germline CDR1 and CDR2: SGHTS and YDEGEE. CDR3: CASSLMSVGEQYF. In DNA form, the CDR3 reads TGTGCCAGCAGCTTGATGTCAGTCGGCGAGCAGTACTTC.

A remark on this clonotype: A much larger clone differs from this one at a single base, so this may be a read error. The rearrangement links TRBV7-8 to TRBJ1-1; D is undetermined. Germline V gene sequence: CDR1 SGHVS, CDR2 FQNEAQ. The CDR3 runs 14 residues. CDR3 loop: CTSSLVVGSTEAFF. The CDR3 coding sequence is TGTACCAGCAGCTTAGTAGTGGGCTCCACTGAAGCTTTCTTT.

This clonotype has at least ten counts. The chain has TRBV7-6 and TRBJ2-7; D ambiguous. The CDR3 loop spans 15 amino acids. The V gene lost 0 bases and the J gene lost 8 bases, with 17 bases spanning the gap. Germline V gene lookup returns CDR1 SGHVS and CDR2 FNYEAQ. DNA for the CDR3: TGTGCCAGCAGCTTAGCTTCAGTGCTCCCTACGAAGCAGTACTTC. It specifies CASSLASVLPTKQYF.

V usage is TRBV24-1 and J usage is TRBJ1-1; D is undetermined. Germline V gene sequence: CDR1 KGHDR, CDR2 SFDVKD. V was cut by 3 bases and J by 1 base, with 5 bases left in between. CDR3 size: 13 residues. CDR3 nucleotide sequence: TGTGCCACCAGTGATGGGAAGAACACTGAAGCTTTCTTT. It is translated as CATSDGKNTEAFF.

This clonotype was detected a few times. The V call is TRBV6-1, the J call TRBJ2-7; 7 bases align to TRBD2. V gave up 6 bases and J gave up 6 bases; unmatched junction bases: 5. The CDR3 is 12 residues long. In germline, CDR1 is MNHNS, CDR2 SASEGT. The DNA of the CDR3 is TGTGCCAGCAGCCCCCGGGGGGTCGAGCAGTACTTC. Its protein product is CASSPRGVEQYF.

The chain combines TRBV18 with TRBJ2-5; D gene ambiguous. The CDR3 runs to 13 residues. Looked up from germline, CDR1 is KGHSH and CDR2 is LQKENI. V lost 5 bases to trimming and J lost 0 bases, with 7 bases between them. Here the CDR3 reads CASSTKYQETQYF. In DNA form, the CDR3 reads TGTGCCAGCTCAACAAAGTACCAAGAGACCCAGTACTTC.